Reported below is one TCR beta chain. This sample was included in a study of blood T cell repertoires in COVID-19. Study as a whole: Samples of COVID-19 (acute and convalescent) were obtained from the United States, Italy and Spain. PBMCs, B-cell-depleted T cells, or T cells were the source of the cDNA or gDNA that made up the material.

Original data processing: Scientists estimated how many nucleated cells there were by amplifying reference gene primers. TCRdb's table, derived via immunoSEQ multiplex PCR, lists solely in-frame clones and lacks some. V and J calls and clone size are given by that table; D and trimming were obtained from the DNA. The table records some 70,000 clones, about 90% of them present only once. Germline CDR1 DFQATT, CDR2 SNEGSKA (reference sequence). This CDR3 has 14 amino acids. V dropped 3 bases and J dropped 4 bases, with 15 bases sitting between them. This chain uses TRBV20-1 with TRBJ1-2; D gene ambiguous. This clonotype was obtained from a human donor in a cohort sampled during active COVID-19. The sequencing input was peripheral blood. The CDR3: CSASSTRQGYGYTF. Here the CDR3 DNA reads TGCAGTGCTAGTTCGACAAGACAAGGCTATGGCTACACCTTC.